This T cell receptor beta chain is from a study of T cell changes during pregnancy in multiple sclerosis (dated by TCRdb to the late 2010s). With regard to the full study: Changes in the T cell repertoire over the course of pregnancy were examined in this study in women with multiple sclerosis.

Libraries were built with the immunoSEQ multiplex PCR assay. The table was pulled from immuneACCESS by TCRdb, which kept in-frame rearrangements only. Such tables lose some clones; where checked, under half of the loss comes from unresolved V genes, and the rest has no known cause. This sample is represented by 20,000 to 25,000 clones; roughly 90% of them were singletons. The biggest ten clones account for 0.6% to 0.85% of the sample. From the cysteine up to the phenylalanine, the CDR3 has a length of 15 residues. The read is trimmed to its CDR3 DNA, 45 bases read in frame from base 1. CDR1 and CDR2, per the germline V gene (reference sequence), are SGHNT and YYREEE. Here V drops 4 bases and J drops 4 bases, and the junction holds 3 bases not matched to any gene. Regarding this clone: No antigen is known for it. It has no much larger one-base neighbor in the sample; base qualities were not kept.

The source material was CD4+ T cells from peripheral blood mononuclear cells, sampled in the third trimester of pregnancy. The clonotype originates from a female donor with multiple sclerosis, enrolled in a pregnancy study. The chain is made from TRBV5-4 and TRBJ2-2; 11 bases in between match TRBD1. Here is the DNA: TGTGCCAGCAGCGGGGACAGGGGGGGCACCGGGGAGCTGTTTTTT. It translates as CASSGDRGGTGELFF.